Listed here are 20 T cell receptor beta chains from one sample, sequenced in a study of blood T cells in healthy people across ages. Using a J-beta primer mix together with a sample-barcoded 5' primer, a second PCR was run for about 6 to 12 cycles. MiXCR, applied by TCRdb to the 5' RACE reads, yields one record per CDR3 protein. The sample shows about 1.6 million distinct CDR3 sequences, about 32% of them seen only once. Sample: blood. The receptors were sampled from a woman under 40 in good health.

This clonotype was counted once. The chain has TRBV11-3 and TRBJ2-4; 8 bases map to TRBD1. The DNA end is a closer match to TRBJ2-7, so the J assignment may be wrong. CDR3 length equals 14 residues. In germline, CDR1 is SGHNT, CDR2 YENEEA. The CDR3 DNA sequence: TGTGCCAGCAGCCCGGACAGGGACAACTACGAGCAGTACTTC. Amino acid sequence: CASSPDRDNYEQYF.

This rearrangement joins TRBV4-1 to TRBJ1-6; D is ambiguous. This CDR3 has 18 amino acids. V dropped 3 bases and J dropped 0 bases, with 15 bases sitting between them. CDR1 is MGHRA and CDR2 is YSYEKL in the germline V gene. CDR3 sequence (DNA): TGCGCCAGCAGCCACCAAGATCGAGAGAGCTCCTATAATTCACCCCTCCACTTT. Translation gives CASSHQDRESSYNSPLHF.

The chain recombines TRBV4-2 with TRBJ2-5; the D gene is possibly TRBD1 (5 bases). The V and J ends lost 1 base and 2 bases respectively, with 14 bases between them. CDR3 length: 16 amino acids. Germline CDR1 LGHNA, CDR2 YNFKEQ. Here the CDR3 reads CASSQATRTGQETQYF. CDR3 coding DNA: TGTGCCAGCAGCCAAGCAACACGAACAGGACAAGAGACCCAGTACTTC.

The chain combines TRBV29-1 with TRBJ1-1; the D gene is possibly TRBD1 (6 bases). CDR3 length equals 15 residues. Germline CDR1 and CDR2: SQVTM and ANQGSEA. V was shortened by 6 bases and J by 0 bases, with 17 bases between the two germline ends. In DNA, the CDR3 is TGCAGCGTAGACTCCCGGGCAGGGGTGAACACTGAAGCTTTCTTT. This codes for CSVDSRAGVNTEAFF. Based on the CDR3 plus reference TRBV29-1 and TRBJ1-1, the full variable domain is SAVISQKPSRDICQRGTSLTIQCQVDSQVTMMFWYRQQPGQSLTLIATANQGSEATYESGFVIDKFPISRPNLTFSTLTVSNMSPEDSSIYLCSVDSRAGVNTEAFFGQGTRLTVV.

This clonotype was seen many times. The chain is built from TRBV20-1 and TRBJ2-7, with unresolved D. Looked up from germline, CDR1 is DFQATT and CDR2 is SNEGSKA (reference sequence). V dropped 3 bases and J dropped 0 bases, with 6 bases sitting between them. CDR3 size: 12 residues. CDR3 sequence: CSASTSSYEQYF. The DNA of the CDR3 is TGCAGTGCTAGCACGAGCTCCTACGAGCAGTACTTC.

Regarding this clonotype: Germline is not matched at one junction end, which may reflect a read error. The CDR3 region has the DNA TGTGCCAGCAGCTCTCCCCGGGGACCTTCCTACAATGGGCAGTTCTTC. Translating gives CASSSPRGPSYNGQFF. This sequence joins TRBV7-9 and TRBJ2-1; D assignment may be TRBD1 or TRBD2 (5 bases each). The CDR3 consists of 16 residues. In germline, CDR1 is SEHNR, CDR2 FQNEAQ (reference sequence).

This clonotype has more than one count but fewer than ten. This chain joins TRBV20-1 and TRBJ2-5; D unresolved. The CDR3 is 15 amino acids. With 0 bases removed from V and 2 bases from J, the gap between germline ends came to 13 bases. Germline CDR1 DFQATT, CDR2 SNEGSKA (reference sequence). CDR3 in amino acids: CSARDARNPQETQYF. The DNA of the CDR3 is TGCAGTGCTAGAGATGCCCGGAACCCTCAAGAGACCCAGTACTTC.

This clonotype was found once. The chain couples TRBV10-3 to TRBJ2-1; tentatively, D is TRBD1 (6 bases). The V gene lost 8 bases and the J gene lost 6 bases, with 23 bases spanning the gap. CDR1 ENHRY and CDR2 SYGVKD come from the germline V gene. The CDR3 spans 16 residues. The CDR3 loop is CAIRKGRGITGNEQFF. In DNA form, the CDR3 reads TGTGCCATCCGAAAGGGCAGGGGAATAACGGGCAATGAGCAGTTCTTC.

CDR3 protein: CASSPLREANYGYTF. The CDR3 nucleotides are TGTGCCAGCTCACCACTGAGGGAAGCTAACTATGGCTACACCTTC. The chain recombines TRBV18 with TRBJ1-2, with D uncertain. This CDR3 contains 15 residues. V gave up 1 base and J gave up 0 bases, with 9 bases separating them. CDR1 KGHSH and CDR2 LQKENI come from the germline V gene.

Worth noting for this clonotype: A much larger clone lies one base from this, so it may be a read error. The CDR3 loop is CASRPQISGANVVTF. DNA for the CDR3: TGTGCCAGCAGGCCCCAGATCTCTGGGGCCAACGTCGTGACTTTC. This sequence joins TRBV11-1 and TRBJ2-6, with a possible D match to TRBD1 (5 bases). This CDR3 contains 15 residues. Germline lookup yields CDR1 SGHAT and CDR2 FQDESV (reference sequence).

Only a few counts were recorded for this clonotype. The chain couples TRBV11-2 to TRBJ2-7; 10 nucleotides line up with TRBD2. The CDR3 is 16 amino acids. Trimming cost V 5 bases and J 2 bases; bases outside gene matches: 9. Germline loops: CDR1 SGHAT, CDR2 FQNNGV. DNA for the CDR3: TGTGCCAGCAGCCCAGCCCACAGCGGGGGGGCCTACGAGCAGTACTTC. Translation gives CASSPAHSGGAYEQYF.

The genes are TRBV20-1 and TRBJ2-5; D possibly corresponds to TRBD1 (7 bases). Trimming took off 6 bases at V and 4 bases at J, with 18 bases between the two ends. The germline gives CDR1 DFQATT, CDR2 SNEGSKA (reference sequence). The CDR3 is 14 residues long. The CDR3: CSARGAGGGETQYF. The CDR3 bases are TGCAGTGCCAGGGGGGCCGGAGGTGGAGAGACCCAGTACTTC.

This clonotype was seen more than once but under ten times. The chain uses TRBV7-9 and TRBJ2-1; possible D gene TRBD2, 6 bases. The V end was cut by 5 bases, the J end by 0 bases, with 14 bases between. This CDR3 spans 16 amino acids. Germline values: CDR1 SEHNR, CDR2 FQNEAQ (reference sequence). The CDR3 sequence is CASSIVGGASYNEQFF. The DNA for the CDR3 is TGTGCCAGCAGCATAGTGGGAGGTGCCTCCTACAATGAGCAGTTCTTC.

This clonotype was counted between two and nine times. The rearrangement links TRBV28 to TRBJ1-6; weak D call: TRBD1 (5 bases). Germline loops: CDR1 MDHEN, CDR2 SYDVKM. CDR3 length: 14 amino acids. V was shortened by 6 bases and J by 9 bases, with 15 bases between the two germline ends. CDR3: CASSPAETVSPLHF. The CDR3 DNA is TGTGCCAGCAGCCCCGCGGAGACAGTTTCACCCCTCCACTTT.

On this clonotype itself: The germline gene is not matched at one end of the junction; a read error may be the cause. The rearrangement joins TRBV7-9 to TRBJ1-2, with a weak D call TRBD1 (6 bases). This CDR3 has 17 amino acids. The germline gives CDR1 SEHNR, CDR2 FQNEAQ (reference sequence). The CDR3 reads CASSLEGGLTSRYGYTF. The CDR3 region has the DNA TGTGCCAGCAGCTTGGAGGGGGGGTTAACATCCCGCTATGGCTACACTTTC.

This chain links TRBV27 with TRBJ1-2, with 9 bases identical to TRBD1. Germline-derived CDR1 and CDR2 are MNHEY and SMNVEV (reference sequence). The CDR3 runs to 15 residues. The V gene end was trimmed by 5 bases and the J gene end by 8 bases; junction bases not matched to a gene: 12. The CDR3 is CASSPYTGGVNGYTF. The CDR3 coding sequence is TGTGCCAGCAGTCCCTACACAGGGGGCGTAAACGGCTACACCTTC.

This clonotype was recorded a few times. This chain connects TRBV7-2 to TRBJ2-3; 7 nucleotides line up with TRBD2. Per the germline V gene, CDR1 is SGHTA and CDR2 is FQGNSA. With V trimmed by 5 bases and J by 2 bases, 7 bases remained unmatched. This CDR3 has 15 amino acids. In DNA, the CDR3 is TGTGCCAGCAGCCGAGGTAGCGGGTACACAGATACGCAGTATTTT. It translates to CASSRGSGYTDTQYF.

In its sample, this clonotype was seen a few times. The chain recombines TRBV7-9 with TRBJ2-7; 8 nucleotides agree with TRBD1. The length of the CDR3 is 14 residues. V shed 0 bases, J shed 6 bases, and the junction held 4 bases outside the gene matches. Germline values: CDR1 SEHNR, CDR2 FQNEAQ (reference sequence). CDR3: CASSLAPGGREQYF. The CDR3 DNA follows: TGTGCCAGCAGCTTAGCCCCAGGGGGCCGCGAGCAGTACTTC.

The chain uses TRBV3-1 and TRBJ1-1; D gene uncertain. CDR1 and CDR2 from the germline V gene are LGHDT and YNNKEL (reference sequence). V dropped 0 bases and J dropped 1 base, with 9 bases sitting between them. The CDR3 covers 15 residues. The CDR3 is CASSQDMGWNTEAFF. The CDR3 DNA reads as TGTGCCAGCAGCCAAGATATGGGGTGGAACACTGAAGCTTTCTTT.

This clonotype has only a few counts. This chain joins TRBV11-2 and TRBJ2-5, with D maybe TRBD1 (8 bases). The CDR3 loop spans 15 amino acids. Between the trimmed V and J ends, which lost 5 bases and 4 bases, there was a span of 17 bases. The V gene's germline CDR1 is SGHAT and CDR2 FQNNGV. CDR3 sequence (DNA): TGTGCCAGCAGCCTACAGGGGGGGGTTACAGAGACCCAGTACTTC. The encoded protein is CASSLQGGVTETQYF.